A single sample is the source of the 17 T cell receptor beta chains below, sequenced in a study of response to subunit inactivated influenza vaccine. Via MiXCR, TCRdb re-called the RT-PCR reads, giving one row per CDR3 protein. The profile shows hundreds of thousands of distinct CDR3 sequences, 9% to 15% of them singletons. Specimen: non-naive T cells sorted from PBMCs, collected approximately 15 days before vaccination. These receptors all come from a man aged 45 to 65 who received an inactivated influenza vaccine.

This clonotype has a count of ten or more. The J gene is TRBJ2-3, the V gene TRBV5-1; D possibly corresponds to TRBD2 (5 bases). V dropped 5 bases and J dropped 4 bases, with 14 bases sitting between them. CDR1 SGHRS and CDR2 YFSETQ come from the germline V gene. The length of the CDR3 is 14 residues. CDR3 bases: TGCGCCAGCAGGACTACTTCGGGCTCAGATACGCAGTATTTT. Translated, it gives CASRTTSGSDTQYF. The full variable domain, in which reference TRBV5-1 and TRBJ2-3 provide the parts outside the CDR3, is KAGVTQTPRYLIKTRGQQVTLSCSPISGHRSVSWYQQTPGQGLQFLFEYFSETQRNKGNFPGRFSGRQFSNSRSEMNVSTLELGDSALYLCASRTTSGSDTQYFGPGTRLTVL.

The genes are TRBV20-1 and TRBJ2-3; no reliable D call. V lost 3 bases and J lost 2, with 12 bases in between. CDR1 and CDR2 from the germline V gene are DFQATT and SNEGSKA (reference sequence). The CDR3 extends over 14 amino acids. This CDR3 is CSARNWADTDTQYF. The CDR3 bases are TGCAGTGCTAGGAACTGGGCGGACACAGATACGCAGTATTTT.

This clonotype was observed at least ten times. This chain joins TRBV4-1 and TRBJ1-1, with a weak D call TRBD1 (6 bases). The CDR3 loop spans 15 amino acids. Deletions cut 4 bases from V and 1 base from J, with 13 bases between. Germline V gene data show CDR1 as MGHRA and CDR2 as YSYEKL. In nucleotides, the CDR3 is TGCGCCAGCAGCCTTAGGGGGGGGGAGAACACTGAAGCTTTCTTT. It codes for CASSLRGGENTEAFF.

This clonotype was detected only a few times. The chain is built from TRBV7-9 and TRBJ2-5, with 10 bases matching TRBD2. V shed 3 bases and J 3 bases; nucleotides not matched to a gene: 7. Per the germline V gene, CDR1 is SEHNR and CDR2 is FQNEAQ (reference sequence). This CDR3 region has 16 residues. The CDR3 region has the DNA TGTGCCAGCAGCTTTTACGGACTAGCGGACAAAGAGACCCAGTACTTC. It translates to CASSFYGLADKETQYF.

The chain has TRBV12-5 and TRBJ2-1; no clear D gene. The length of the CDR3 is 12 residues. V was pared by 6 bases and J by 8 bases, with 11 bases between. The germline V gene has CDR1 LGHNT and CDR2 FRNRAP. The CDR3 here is CASGPSGHEQFF. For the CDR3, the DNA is TGTGCTAGTGGCCCTTCAGGCCATGAGCAGTTCTTC.

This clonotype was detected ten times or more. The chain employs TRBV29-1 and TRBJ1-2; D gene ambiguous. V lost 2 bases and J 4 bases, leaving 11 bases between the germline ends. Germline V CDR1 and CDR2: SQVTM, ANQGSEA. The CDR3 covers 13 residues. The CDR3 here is CSVEREGGYGYTF. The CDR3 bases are TGCAGCGTTGAAAGGGAGGGCGGCTATGGCTACACCTTC.

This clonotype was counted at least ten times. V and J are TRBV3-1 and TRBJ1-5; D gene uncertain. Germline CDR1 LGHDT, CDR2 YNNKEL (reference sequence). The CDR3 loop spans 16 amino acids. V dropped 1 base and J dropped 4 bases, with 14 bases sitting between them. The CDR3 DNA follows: TGTGCCAGCAGCCAAGGAGGCAGAGCAAGGAATCAGCCCCAGCATTTT. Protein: CASSQGGRARNQPQHF.

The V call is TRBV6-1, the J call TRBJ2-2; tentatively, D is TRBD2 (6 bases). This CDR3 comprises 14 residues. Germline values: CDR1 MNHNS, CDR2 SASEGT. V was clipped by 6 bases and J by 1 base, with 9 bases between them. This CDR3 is CASSLRENTGELFF. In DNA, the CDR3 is TGTGCCAGCAGCTTGCGGGAGAACACCGGGGAGCTGTTTTTT.

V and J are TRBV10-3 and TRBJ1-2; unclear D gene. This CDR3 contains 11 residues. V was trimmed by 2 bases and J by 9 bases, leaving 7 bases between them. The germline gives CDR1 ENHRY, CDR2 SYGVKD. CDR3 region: CAISETHSYTF. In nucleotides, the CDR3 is TGTGCCATCAGTGAGACACATAGCTACACCTTC.

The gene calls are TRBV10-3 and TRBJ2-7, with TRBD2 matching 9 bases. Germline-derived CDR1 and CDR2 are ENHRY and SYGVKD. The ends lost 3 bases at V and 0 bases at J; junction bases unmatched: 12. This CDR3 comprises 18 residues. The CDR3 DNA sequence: TGTGCCATCAGTGATCGAGTAGCGGGAGTCAAGAGCTCCTACGAGCAGTACTTC. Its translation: CAISDRVAGVKSSYEQYF.

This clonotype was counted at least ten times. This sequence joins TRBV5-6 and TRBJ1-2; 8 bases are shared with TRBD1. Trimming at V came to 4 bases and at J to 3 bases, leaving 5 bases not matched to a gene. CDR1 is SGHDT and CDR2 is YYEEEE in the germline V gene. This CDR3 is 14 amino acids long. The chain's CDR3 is CASSVLQGDYGYTF. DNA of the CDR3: TGTGCCAGCAGCGTATTACAGGGGGACTATGGCTACACCTTC.

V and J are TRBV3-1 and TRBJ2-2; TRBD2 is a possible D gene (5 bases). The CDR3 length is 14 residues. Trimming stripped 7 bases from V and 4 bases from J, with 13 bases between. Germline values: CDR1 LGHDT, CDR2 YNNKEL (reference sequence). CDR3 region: CASTIRGSTGELFF. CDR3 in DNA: TGTGCCAGCACAATTCGGGGATCCACCGGGGAGCTGTTTTTT.

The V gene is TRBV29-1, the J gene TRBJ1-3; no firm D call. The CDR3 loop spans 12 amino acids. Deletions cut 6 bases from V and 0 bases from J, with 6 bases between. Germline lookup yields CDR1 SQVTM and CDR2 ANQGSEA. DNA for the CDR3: TGCAGCGTGAGAGACTCTGGAAACACCATATATTTT. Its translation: CSVRDSGNTIYF.

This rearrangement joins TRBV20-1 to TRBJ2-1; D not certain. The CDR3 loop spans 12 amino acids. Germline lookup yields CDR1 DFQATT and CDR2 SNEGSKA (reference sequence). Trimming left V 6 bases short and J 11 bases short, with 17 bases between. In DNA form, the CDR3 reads TGCAGTGCCCCTCTTGGATCTCCGAAGCAGTTCTTC. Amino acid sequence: CSAPLGSPKQFF.

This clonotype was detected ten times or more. DNA for the CDR3: TGTGCCAGCAGCTTAGGGCCCCGTGGTTTTTCAGATACGCAGTATTTT. It codes for CASSLGPRGFSDTQYF. This sequence joins TRBV7-8 and TRBJ2-3; D ambiguous. Trimming removed 1 base at V and 4 bases at J, with 15 bases between. CDR1 is SGHVS and CDR2 is FQNEAQ in the germline V gene. The CDR3 is 16 residues long.

DNA for the CDR3: TGCAGTGCGGCTTGGACTAGCGGGAAGTACACAGATACGCAGTATTTT. This encodes CSAAWTSGKYTDTQYF. This chain uses TRBV20-1 with TRBJ2-3; 12 bases line up with TRBD2. This CDR3 comprises 16 residues. In germline, CDR1 is DFQATT, CDR2 SNEGSKA (reference sequence). Losses at the gene ends were 6 bases for V and 2 bases for J; bases not matched to a gene: 9.

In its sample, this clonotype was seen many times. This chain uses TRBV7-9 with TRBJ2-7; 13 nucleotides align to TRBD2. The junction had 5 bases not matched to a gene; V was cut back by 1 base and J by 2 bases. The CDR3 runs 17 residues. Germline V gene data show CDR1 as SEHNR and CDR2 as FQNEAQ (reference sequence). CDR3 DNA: TGTGCCAGCAGCTTAGATCCTGGACTAGCGGGGGCCTACGAGCAGTACTTC. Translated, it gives CASSLDPGLAGAYEQYF.